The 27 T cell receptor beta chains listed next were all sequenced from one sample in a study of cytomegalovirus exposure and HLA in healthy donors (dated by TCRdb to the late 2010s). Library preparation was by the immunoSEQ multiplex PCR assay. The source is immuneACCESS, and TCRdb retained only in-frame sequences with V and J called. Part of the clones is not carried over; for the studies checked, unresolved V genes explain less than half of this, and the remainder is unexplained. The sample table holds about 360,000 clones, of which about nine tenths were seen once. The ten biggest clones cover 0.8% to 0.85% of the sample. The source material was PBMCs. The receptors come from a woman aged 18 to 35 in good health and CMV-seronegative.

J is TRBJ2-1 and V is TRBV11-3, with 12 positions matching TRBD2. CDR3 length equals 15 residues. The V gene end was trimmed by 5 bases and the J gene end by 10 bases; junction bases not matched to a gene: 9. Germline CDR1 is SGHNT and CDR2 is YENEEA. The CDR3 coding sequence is TGTGCCAGCAGCGTAGGACTAGCGGGGTTTGGGGAGCAGTTCTTC. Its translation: CASSVGLAGFGEQFF.

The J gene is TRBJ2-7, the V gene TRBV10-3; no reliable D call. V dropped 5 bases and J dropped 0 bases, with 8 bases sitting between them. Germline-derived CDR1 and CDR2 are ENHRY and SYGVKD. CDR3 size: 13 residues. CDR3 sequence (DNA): TGTGCCATCAGTAACAGAAGCTCCTACGAGCAGTACTTC. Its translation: CAISNRSSYEQYF.

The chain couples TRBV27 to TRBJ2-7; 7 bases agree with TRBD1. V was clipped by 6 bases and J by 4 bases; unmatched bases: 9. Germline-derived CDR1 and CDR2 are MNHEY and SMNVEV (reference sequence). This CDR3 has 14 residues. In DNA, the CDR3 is TGTGCCAGCAGGCACGACAGGGATCGGTACGAGCAGTACTTC. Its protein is CASRHDRDRYEQYF.

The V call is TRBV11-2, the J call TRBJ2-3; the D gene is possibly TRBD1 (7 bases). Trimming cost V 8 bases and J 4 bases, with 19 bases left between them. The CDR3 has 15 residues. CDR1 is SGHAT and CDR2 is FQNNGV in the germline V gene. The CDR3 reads CASGLSGGWPDTQYF. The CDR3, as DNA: TGTGCCAGCGGCCTTTCAGGGGGGTGGCCAGATACGCAGTATTTT.

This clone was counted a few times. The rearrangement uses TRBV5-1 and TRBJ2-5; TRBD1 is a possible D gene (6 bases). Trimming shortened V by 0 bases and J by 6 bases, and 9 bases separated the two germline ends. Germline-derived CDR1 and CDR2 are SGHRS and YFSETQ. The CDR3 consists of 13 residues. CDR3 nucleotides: TGCGCCAGCAGCTTGGAAGGGGGAAAGACCCAGTACTTC. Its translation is CASSLEGGKTQYF.

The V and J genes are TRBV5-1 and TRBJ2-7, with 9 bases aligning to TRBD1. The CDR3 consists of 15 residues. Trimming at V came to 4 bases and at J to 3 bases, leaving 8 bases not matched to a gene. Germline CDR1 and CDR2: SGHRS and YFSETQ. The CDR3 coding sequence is TGCGCCAGCAGCGCGGGACAGGGAGGATACTACGAGCAGTACTTC. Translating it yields CASSAGQGGYYEQYF.

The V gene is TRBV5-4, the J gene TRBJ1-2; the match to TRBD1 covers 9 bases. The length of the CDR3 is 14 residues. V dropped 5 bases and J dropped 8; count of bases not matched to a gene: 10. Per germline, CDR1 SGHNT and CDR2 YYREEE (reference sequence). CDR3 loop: CASSSTGTGTGYTF. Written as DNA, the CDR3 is TGTGCCAGCAGTTCCACCGGGACAGGGACAGGCTACACCTTC.

The CDR3 loop reads CASSLDEGGPDTIYF. The CDR3 coding sequence is TGTGCCAGCAGCTTAGATGAGGGGGGGCCGGACACCATATATTTT. V usage is TRBV11-2 and J usage is TRBJ1-3, with D perhaps matching TRBD1 (6 bases). The V gene lost 0 bases and the J gene lost 8 bases, with 14 bases spanning the gap. The length of the CDR3 is 15 residues. From germline, CDR1 is SGHAT and CDR2 FQNNGV.

Here the CDR3 reads CASSPTRGGVGDTQYF. In DNA form, the CDR3 reads TGCGCCAGCAGCCCTACGAGGGGGGGCGTTGGAGATACGCAGTATTTT. J is TRBJ2-3 and V is TRBV4-1, with D perhaps matching TRBD2 (7 bases). Trimming cost V 4 bases and J 5 bases, with 19 bases left between them. The germline gives CDR1 MGHRA, CDR2 YSYEKL. This CDR3 contains 16 residues.

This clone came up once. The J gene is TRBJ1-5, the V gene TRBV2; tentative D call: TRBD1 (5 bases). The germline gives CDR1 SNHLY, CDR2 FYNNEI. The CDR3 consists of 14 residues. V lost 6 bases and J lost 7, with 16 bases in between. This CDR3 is CASRELTAGQPQHF. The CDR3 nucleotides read TGTGCCAGCAGGGAACTGACAGCGGGGCAGCCCCAGCATTTT.

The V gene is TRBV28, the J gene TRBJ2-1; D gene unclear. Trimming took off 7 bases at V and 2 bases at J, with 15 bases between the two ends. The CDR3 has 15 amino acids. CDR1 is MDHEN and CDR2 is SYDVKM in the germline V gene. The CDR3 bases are TGTGCCAGCATCCAAGGTGGGCAGACCTACAATGAGCAGTTCTTC. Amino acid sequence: CASIQGGQTYNEQFF. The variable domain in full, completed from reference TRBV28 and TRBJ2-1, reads DVKVTQSSRYLVKRTGEKVFLECVQDMDHENMFWYRQDPGLGLRLIYFSYDVKMKEKGDIPEGYSVSREKKERFSLILESASTNQTSMYLCASIQGGQTYNEQFFGPGTRLTVL.

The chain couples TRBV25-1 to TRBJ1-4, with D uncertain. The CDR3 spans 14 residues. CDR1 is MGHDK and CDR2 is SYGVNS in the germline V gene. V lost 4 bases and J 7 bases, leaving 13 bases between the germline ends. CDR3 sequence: CASSGLRRGEKLFF. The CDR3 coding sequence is TGTGCCAGCAGTGGTCTCCGGCGAGGTGAAAAACTGTTTTTT.

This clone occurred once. The CDR3 loop reads CASSLAASPGEQYF. In DNA, the CDR3 is TGTGCCAGCAGCTTGGCTGCCTCCCCGGGGGAGCAGTACTTC. The genes are TRBV5-6 and TRBJ2-7, with TRBD2 as a possible D gene (5 bases). The CDR3 totals 14 residues. Deletions cut 0 bases from V and 7 bases from J, with 14 bases between. Germline assignment: CDR1 SGHDT and CDR2 YYEEEE.

CDR3 residues: CASSLIAAGGLVQETQYF. Here the CDR3 DNA reads TGTGCCAGCTCCCTTATAGCAGCGGGAGGCCTTGTCCAAGAGACCCAGTACTTC. V and J are TRBV7-6 and TRBJ2-5; 9 bases are a match to TRBD2. The CDR3 consists of 18 residues. V shed 8 bases, J shed 1 base, and the junction held 17 bases outside the gene matches. CDR1 is SGHVS and CDR2 is FNYEAQ in the germline V gene.

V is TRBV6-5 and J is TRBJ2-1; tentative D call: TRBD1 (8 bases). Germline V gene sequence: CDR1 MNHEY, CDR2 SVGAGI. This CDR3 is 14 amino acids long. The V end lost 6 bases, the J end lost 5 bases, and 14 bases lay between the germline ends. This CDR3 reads CASSPQGGHNEQFF. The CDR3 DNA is TGTGCCAGCAGCCCACAGGGGGGGCACAATGAGCAGTTCTTC.

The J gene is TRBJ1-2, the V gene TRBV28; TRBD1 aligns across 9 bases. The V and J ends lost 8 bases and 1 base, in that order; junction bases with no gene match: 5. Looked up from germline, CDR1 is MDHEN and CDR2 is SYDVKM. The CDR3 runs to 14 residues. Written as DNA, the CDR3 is TGTGCCAGCCCCCCGACAGGGGGTAACTATGGCTACACCTTC. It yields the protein CASPPTGGNYGYTF.

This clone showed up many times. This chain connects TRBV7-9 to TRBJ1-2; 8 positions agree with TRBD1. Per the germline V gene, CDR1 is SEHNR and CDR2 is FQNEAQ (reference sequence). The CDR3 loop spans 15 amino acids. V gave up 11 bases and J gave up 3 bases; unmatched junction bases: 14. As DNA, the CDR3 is TGTGCCGTCCCCCTGGGACAGGCGACCTACTATGGCTACACCTTC. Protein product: CAVPLGQATYYGYTF.

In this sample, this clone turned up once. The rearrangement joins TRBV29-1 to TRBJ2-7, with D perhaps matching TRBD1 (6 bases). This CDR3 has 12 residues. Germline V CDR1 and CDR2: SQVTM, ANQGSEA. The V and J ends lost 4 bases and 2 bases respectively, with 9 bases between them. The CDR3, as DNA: TGCAGCGTTGGACAGGCAGCCTACGAGCAGTACTTC. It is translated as CSVGQAAYEQYF.

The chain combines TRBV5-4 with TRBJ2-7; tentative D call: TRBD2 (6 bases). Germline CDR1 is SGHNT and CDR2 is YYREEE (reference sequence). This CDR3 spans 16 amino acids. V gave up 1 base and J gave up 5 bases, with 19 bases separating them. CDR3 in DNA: TGTGCCAGCAGCTTGCGGGGGAAGGCCTCGGGGAACGAGCAGTACTTC. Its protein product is CASSLRGKASGNEQYF.

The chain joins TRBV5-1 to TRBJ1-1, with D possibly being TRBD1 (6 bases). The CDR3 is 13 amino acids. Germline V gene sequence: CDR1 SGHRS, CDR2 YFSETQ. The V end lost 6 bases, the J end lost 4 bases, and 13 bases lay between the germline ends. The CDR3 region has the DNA TGCGCCAGCACTCAGGGGCCCGGCACTGAAGCTTTCTTT. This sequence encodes CASTQGPGTEAFF.

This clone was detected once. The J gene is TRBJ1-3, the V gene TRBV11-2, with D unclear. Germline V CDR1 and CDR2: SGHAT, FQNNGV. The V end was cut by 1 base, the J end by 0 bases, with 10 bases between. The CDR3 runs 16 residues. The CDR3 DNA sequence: TGTGCCAGCAGCTTAGTGCCAGGACTCTCTGGAAACACCATATATTTT. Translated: CASSLVPGLSGNTIYF.

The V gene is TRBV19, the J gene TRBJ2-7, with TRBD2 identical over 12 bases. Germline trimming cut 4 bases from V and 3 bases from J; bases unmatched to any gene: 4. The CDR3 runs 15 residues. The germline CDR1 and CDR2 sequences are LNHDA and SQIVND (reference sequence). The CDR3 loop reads CASSTGLAGLYEQYF. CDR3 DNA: TGTGCCAGTAGTACGGGACTAGCGGGCCTCTACGAGCAGTACTTC.

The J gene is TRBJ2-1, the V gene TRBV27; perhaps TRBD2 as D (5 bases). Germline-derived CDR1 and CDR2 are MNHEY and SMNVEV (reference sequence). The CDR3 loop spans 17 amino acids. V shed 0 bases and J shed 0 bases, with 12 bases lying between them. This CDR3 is CASSLSMSGASYNEQFF. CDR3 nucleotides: TGTGCCAGCAGTTTATCGATGAGCGGAGCCTCCTACAATGAGCAGTTCTTC.

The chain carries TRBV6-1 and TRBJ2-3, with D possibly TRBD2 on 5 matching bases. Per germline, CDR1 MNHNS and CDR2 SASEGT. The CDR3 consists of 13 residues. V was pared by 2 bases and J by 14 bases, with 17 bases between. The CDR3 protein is CASSELEARLLYF. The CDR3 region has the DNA TGTGCCAGCAGTGAATTGGAGGCCCGGCTTCTGTATTTT.

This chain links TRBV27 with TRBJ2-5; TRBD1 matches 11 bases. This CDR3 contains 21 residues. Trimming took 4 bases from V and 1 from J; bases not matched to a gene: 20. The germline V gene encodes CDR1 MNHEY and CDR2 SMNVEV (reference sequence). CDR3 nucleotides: TGTGCCAGCAGTTACAACGGACAGGGGGCGCGGTCTGTGCGTCTCCAAGAGACCCAGTACTTC. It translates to CASSYNGQGARSVRLQETQYF.

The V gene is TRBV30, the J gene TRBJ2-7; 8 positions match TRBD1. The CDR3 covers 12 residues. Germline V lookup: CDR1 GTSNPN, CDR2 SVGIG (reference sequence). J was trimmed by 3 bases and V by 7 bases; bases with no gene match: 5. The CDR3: CASRTGYYEQYF. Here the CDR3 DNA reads TGTGCCTCTAGGACAGGGTACTACGAGCAGTACTTC.

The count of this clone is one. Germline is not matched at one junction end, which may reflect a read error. This CDR3 reads CASSRSQGFRHF. For the CDR3, the DNA is TGTGCCAGCTCCCGTTCCCAGGGCTTTCGGCATTTT. This chain uses TRBV18 with TRBJ2-3, with D possibly matching TRBD1 (5 bases). CDR1 and CDR2 (germline): KGHSH, LQKENI. The CDR3 is 12 amino acids.